This T cell receptor beta chain was recorded in a study of T cells in Graves' hyperthyroidism and ophthalmopathy. Thyroid ultrasound, orbital computed tomography, clinical symptoms, and serum thyroxine and TRAb underpinned diagnoses. The PBMCs studied were ones that came from 10 ml fresh peripheral blood. With 2 bases removed from V and 3 bases from J, the gap between germline ends came to 17 bases. CDR1 is SEHNR, CDR2 FQNEAQ, per germline (reference sequence). The CDR3 spans 17 residues. Template material for amplifying TCR beta CDR3 regions consisted of RNA transcripts. Primed by the HTBI set, a first-round RT-PCR was run on the TCR CDR3. TCRdb passed the multiplex PCR reads through MiXCR, listing each CDR3 protein once. The data hold about 700,000 distinct CDR3 sequences, with around 15% observed a single time. This clonotype has a count of ten or more.

The sequence derives from a woman aged 18-29 years with Graves' hyperthyroidism. Source material: blood. The chain has TRBV7-9 and TRBJ2-1; possible D gene TRBD1, 5 bases. The CDR3 coding sequence is TGTGCCAGCAGCTTACCTACCCAGGGTCTTGGCTACAATGAGCAGTTCTTC. Its translation is CASSLPTQGLGYNEQFF.